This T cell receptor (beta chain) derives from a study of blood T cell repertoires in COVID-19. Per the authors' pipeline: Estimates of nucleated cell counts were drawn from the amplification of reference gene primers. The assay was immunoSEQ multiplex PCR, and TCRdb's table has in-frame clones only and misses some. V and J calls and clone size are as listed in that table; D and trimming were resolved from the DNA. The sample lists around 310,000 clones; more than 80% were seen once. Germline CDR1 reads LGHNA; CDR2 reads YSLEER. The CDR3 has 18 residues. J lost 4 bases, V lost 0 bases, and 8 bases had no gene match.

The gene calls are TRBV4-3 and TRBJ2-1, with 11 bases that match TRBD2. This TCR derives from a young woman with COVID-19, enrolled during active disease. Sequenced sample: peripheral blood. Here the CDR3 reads CASSQEGRLAGRYNEQFF. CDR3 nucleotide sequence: TGCGCCAGCAGCCAAGAGGGGCGACTAGCGGGAAGATACAATGAGCAGTTCTTC.